Listed below are T cell receptor beta chains from one sample, sequenced in a study of PD-L1 blockade in urothelial cancer. The method was immunoSEQ multiplex PCR; TCRdb's version includes in-frame clones alone and lacks a portion of them. The data hold approximately 83,000 clones, with less than 90% observed a single time. The sequences come from PBMCs, collected around atezolizumab (anti-PD-L1) treatment. These receptor sequences come from a man aged 70 or older with urothelial cancer. Each CDR3 is given with its conserved first and last residue. Each record gives: CDR3 DNA, CDR3 protein, V gene, clone size, J gene, D gene. A D gene is named only where the DNA matches it firmly. Size tells how often a clone was seen (once, few, many) or the class of an expanded clone, and some rows leave it out.

TGTGCCAGCAGTCCTAGCGGGGGGGCTTTGGATACGCAGTATTTT,CASSPSGGALDTQYF,TRBV6-6,NA,TRBJ2-3,TRBD2
TGCGCCAGCAGCTTGGAGGGACAGGGCCAAGAGACCCAGTACTTC,CASSLEGQGQETQYF,TRBV5-1,NA,TRBJ2-5,TRBD1
TGTGCCAGCAGTGTATGGCAGGGGTATGGGACCCAGTACTTC,CASSVWQGYGTQYF,TRBV2,NA,TRBJ2-5,NA
TGTGCCAGCAGCTTCGAGACTAGCGGGGCAGCCCAGTACTTC,CASSFETSGAAQYF,TRBV7-7,NA,TRBJ2-5,TRBD2
TGCGCCAGCAGCCAAGATCCGACAGACCAAGAGACCCAGTACTTC,CASSQDPTDQETQYF,TRBV4-1,NA,TRBJ2-5,NA
TGTGCCAGCAGCCTTCCGGGACAGGATTTTTACACAGATACGCAGTATTTT,CASSLPGQDFYTDTQYF,TRBV14,NA,TRBJ2-3,TRBD1
TGTGCCACCTCACCCGGACAGTCCCGGGGCGGCTACACCTTC,CATSPGQSRGGYTF,TRBV2,NA,TRBJ1-2,NA
TGTGCCAGCAGCCAAGAGTACTACCAAGAGACCCAGTACTTC,CASSQEYYQETQYF,TRBV4-2,NA,TRBJ2-5,NA
TGTGCCAGCAGCAAAGGGACAGCCATCTATAATTCACCCCTCCACTTT,CASSKGTAIYNSPLHF,TRBV5-4,NA,TRBJ1-6,TRBD1
TGTGCCAGCAGCTTAGCGCATGGGGCAAAGGGTGATAATTCACCCCTCCACTTT,CASSLAHGAKGDNSPLHF,TRBV7-8,NA,TRBJ1-6,NA
TGCAGCGTCCGGACAGGGGAAAATTACGAGCAGTACTTC,CSVRTGENYEQYF,TRBV29-1,NA,TRBJ2-7,TRBD1
TGCGCCAGCAGCCAAAGGGACAGGGAAAATTCACCCCTCCACTTT,CASSQRDRENSPLHF,TRBV4-1,NA,TRBJ1-6,TRBD1
TGTGCCAGCAGCCCAGGGGCTAGCGGATACAATGAGCAGTTCTTC,CASSPGASGYNEQFF,TRBV5-4,NA,TRBJ2-1,NA
TGTGCCAGCAGCCCCGGGACAGGGGGGTCTGGGGCCAACGTCCTGACTTTC,CASSPGTGGSGANVLTF,TRBV21-1,NA,TRBJ2-6,NA
TGTGCCAGCAGCTTGCGGCAGCAGGGGGGCAATCAGCCCCAGCATTTT,CASSLRQQGGNQPQHF,TRBV5-6,NA,TRBJ1-5,TRBD1
TGCGCCAGCAGCTTGGGGCTAGCGGGGGGAATAGATACGCAGTATTTT,CASSLGLAGGIDTQYF,TRBV5-1,few,TRBJ2-3,TRBD2
TGTGCCTGGAAAAGGACAGGGGGAGGCTACGAGCAGTACTTC,CAWKRTGGGYEQYF,TRBV30,NA,TRBJ2-7,TRBD1
TGCGCCAGCAGCTTGGGACGGGGGGAAAAACTGTTTTTT,CASSLGRGEKLFF,TRBV5-1,NA,TRBJ1-4,NA
TGTGCCTGGAGTGGCCCTATCCGGGACAGGGCCCAAGAGACCCAGTACTTC,CAWSGPIRDRAQETQYF,TRBV30,NA,TRBJ2-5,TRBD1
TGTGCCAGCTCTCCCCAGGGGGAGAATGAAAAACTGTTTTTT,CASSPQGENEKLFF,TRBV18,NA,TRBJ1-4,TRBD1